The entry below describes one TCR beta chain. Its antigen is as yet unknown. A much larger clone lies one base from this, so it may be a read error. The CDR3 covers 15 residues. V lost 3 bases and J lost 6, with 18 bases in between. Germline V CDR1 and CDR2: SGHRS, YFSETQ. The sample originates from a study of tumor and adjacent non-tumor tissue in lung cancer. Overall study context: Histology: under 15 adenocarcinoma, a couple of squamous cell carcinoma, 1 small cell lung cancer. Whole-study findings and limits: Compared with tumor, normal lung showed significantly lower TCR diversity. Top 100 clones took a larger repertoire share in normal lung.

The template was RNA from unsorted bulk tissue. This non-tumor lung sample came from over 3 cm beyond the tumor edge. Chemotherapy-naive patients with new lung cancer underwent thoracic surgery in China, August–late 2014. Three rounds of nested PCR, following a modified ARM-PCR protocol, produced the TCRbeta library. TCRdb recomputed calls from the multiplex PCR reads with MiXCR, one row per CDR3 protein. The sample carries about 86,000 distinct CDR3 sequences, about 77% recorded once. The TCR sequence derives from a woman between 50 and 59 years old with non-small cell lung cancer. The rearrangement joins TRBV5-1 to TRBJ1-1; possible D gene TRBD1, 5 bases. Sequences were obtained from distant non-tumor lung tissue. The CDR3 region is CASSSTHRCQAEAFF. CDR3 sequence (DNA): TGCGCCAGCAGCTCAACGCACAGGTGTCAGGCTGAAGCTTTCTTT.